This T cell receptor (beta chain) is from a study of T-cell reconstitution after alpha-beta-depleted transplantation in children. Study-level results: Among T cells one year after transplant, newly produced cells accounted for most counts and diversity. Alpha-beta T cells present about two months after transplant were reported to originate from several hundred expanded graft clones. Some patients owed their high day-60 TCRbeta diversity to surviving recipient T cells and thymic progenitors.

There are a few counts of this clonotype. Its antigen remains unidentified. A TCRbeta library incorporating unique molecular identifiers was prepared. One entry per CDR3 protein, called by TCRdb with MiXCR from the PCR reads. The sample lists 250,000 to 300,000 distinct CDR3 sequences, 6% to 10% occurring once. The CDR3 totals 16 residues. Trimming took 4 bases from V and 6 from J; bases not matched to a gene: 14. Germline values: CDR1 PRHDT, CDR2 FYEKMQ (reference sequence). This sequence originates from a female patient between 2 and 10 years old who had a stem cell transplant for Fanconi anemia, so the T cells may come from the graft donor. This chain uses TRBV13 with TRBJ1-2; 7 nucleotides match TRBD1. This sample comprised peripheral blood, obtained 360 days after TCRalphabeta/CD19-depleted stem cell transplant. This CDR3 is CASSSRNQGVGHGYTF. The DNA for the CDR3 is TGTGCCAGCAGCTCTCGTAACCAGGGGGTCGGTCATGGCTACACCTTC. Based on the CDR3 plus reference TRBV13 and TRBJ1-2, the full variable domain is AAGVIQSPRHLIKEKRETATLKCYPIPRHDTVYWYQQGPGQDPQFLISFYEKMQSDKGSIPDRFSAQQFSDYHSELNMSSLELGDSALYFCASSSRNQGVGHGYTFGSGTRLTVV.